This T cell receptor beta chain was retrieved from a study of T cell clones after liver transplantation. This CDR3 is 11 amino acids long. Trimming cost V 2 bases and J 7 bases, with 6 bases left between them. Per germline, CDR1 KGHSH and CDR2 LQKENI. TCRdb's copy holds only in-frame clones and misses some; the assay was immunoSEQ multiplex PCR. The table has 65,000 to 70,000 clones, approximately 92% seen once. The receptor comes from a human patient who received a liver transplant. Among the T cells, some may be from the graft donor. The material was CD4+ T cells from blood, obtained approximately 25 months after liver transplant. The genes are TRBV18 and TRBJ2-7, with no clear D. CDR3 sequence: CASSPVREQYF. In nucleotides, the CDR3 is TGTGCCAGCTCACCAGTCAGGGAGCAGTACTTC.